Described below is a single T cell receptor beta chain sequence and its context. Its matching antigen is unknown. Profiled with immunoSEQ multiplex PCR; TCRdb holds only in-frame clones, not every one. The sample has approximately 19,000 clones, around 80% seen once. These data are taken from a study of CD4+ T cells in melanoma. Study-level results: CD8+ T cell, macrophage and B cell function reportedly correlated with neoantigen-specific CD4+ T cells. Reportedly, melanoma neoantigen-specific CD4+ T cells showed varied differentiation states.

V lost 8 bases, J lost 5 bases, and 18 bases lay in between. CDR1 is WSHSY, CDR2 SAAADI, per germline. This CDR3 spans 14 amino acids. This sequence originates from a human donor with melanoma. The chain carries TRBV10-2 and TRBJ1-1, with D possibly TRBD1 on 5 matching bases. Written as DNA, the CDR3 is TGCGCCAGCGGGGGGGGTATGGGAGTAACTGAAGCTTTCTTT. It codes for CASGGGMGVTEAFF.